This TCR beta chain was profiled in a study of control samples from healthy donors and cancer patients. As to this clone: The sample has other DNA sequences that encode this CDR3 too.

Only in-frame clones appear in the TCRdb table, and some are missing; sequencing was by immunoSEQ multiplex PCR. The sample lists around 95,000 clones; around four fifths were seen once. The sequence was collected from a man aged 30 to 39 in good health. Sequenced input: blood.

CDR3 DNA: TGTGCCATCAGTAGAACAGAGAACACTGAAGCTTTCTTT. Translating gives CAISRTENTEAFF. The chain is built from TRBV10-3 and TRBJ1-1; D unclear. This CDR3 spans 13 amino acids. Trimming took off 5 bases at V and 1 base at J, with 8 bases between the two ends. CDR1 and CDR2 from the germline V gene are ENHRY and SYGVKD.